Following are 2 T cell receptor beta chains from one sample sequenced in a study of blood T cell repertoires in COVID-19. This table comes from immunoSEQ multiplex PCR, and its TCRdb copy is limited to in-frame clones, with some not included. This table holds over 150,000 clones, 86% found once. Specimen: peripheral blood. The receptors shown here come from a man aged 50 or older with active or convalescent COVID-19.

This chain links TRBV9 with TRBJ2-7, with 8 positions matching TRBD2. The CDR3 length is 14 residues. V lost 1 base and J lost 5; bases outside the gene matches: 5. Germline CDR1 reads SGDLS; CDR2 reads YYNGEE. Here the CDR3 DNA reads TGTGCCAGCAGCGTAAGCGGGAGCGTCGACGAGCAGTACTTC. The encoded protein is CASSVSGSVDEQYF.

This chain joins TRBV30 and TRBJ1-1; 8 nucleotides match TRBD1. With V trimmed by 2 bases and J by 1 base, 6 bases remained unmatched. This CDR3 region has 15 residues. Germline-derived CDR1 and CDR2 are GTSNPN and SVGIG (reference sequence). CDR3 residues: CAWSPRTGRNTEAFF. CDR3 DNA sequence: TGTGCCTGGAGTCCTCGGACAGGGAGGAACACTGAAGCTTTCTTT.